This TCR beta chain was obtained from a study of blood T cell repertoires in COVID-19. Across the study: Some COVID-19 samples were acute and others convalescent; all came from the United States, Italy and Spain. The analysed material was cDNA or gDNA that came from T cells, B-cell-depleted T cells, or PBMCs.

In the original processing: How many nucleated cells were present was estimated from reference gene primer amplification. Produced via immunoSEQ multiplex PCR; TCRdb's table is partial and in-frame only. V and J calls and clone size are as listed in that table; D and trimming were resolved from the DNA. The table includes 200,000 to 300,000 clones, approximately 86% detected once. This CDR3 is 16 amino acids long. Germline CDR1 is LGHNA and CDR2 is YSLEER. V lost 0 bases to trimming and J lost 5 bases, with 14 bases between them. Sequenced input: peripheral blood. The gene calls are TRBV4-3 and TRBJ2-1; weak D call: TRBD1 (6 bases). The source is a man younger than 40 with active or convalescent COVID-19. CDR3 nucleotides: TGCGCCAGCAGCCAAGATCAAGGGGGTTTGAACAATGAGCAGTTCTTC. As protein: CASSQDQGGLNNEQFF.